The 2 T cell receptor beta chains in this list originate from one sample, sequenced in a study of early T cells in non-severe SARS-CoV-2 infection. TCRdb analysed the 5' RACE reads with MiXCR anew, one entry per CDR3 protein. The sample includes tens of thousands of distinct CDR3 sequences, more than 4% of them seen just once. Source material: whole blood. The receptors originated from an adult who was a healthcare worker with PCR-confirmed SARS-CoV-2 infection or an uninfected control (not recorded which).

In its sample, this clonotype was seen many times. The chain uses TRBV7-2 and TRBJ2-3; TRBD2 matches 11 bases. Losses at the gene ends were 2 bases for V and 2 bases for J; bases not matched to a gene: 3. Germline V lookup: CDR1 SGHTA, CDR2 FQGNSA. This CDR3 is built from 16 residues. CDR3 nucleotide sequence: TGTGCCAGCAGCTTATATAGCGGGGGGGCCACAGATACGCAGTATTTT. Protein: CASSLYSGGATDTQYF. The full variable domain, completed using reference TRBV7-2 and TRBJ2-3, is GAGVSQSPSNKVTEKGKDVELRCDPISGHTALYWYRQSLGQGLEFLIYFQGNSAPDKSGLPSDRFSAERTGGSVSTLTIQRTQQEDSAVYLCASSLYSGGATDTQYFGPGTRLTVL.

This clonotype came up many times. This chain links TRBV4-3 with TRBJ1-1; the D is unclear. This CDR3 comprises 14 residues. Trimming took off 4 bases at V and 4 bases at J, with 13 bases between the two ends. Germline V gene sequence: CDR1 LGHNA, CDR2 YSLEER. The CDR3 sequence: CASSLWPGSTEAFF. As DNA, the CDR3 is TGCGCCAGCAGCCTATGGCCGGGGTCCACTGAAGCTTTCTTT.